This T cell receptor beta chain emerged from a study of tumor-infiltrating lymphocytes in primary liver carcinoma. Findings and limits, study-wide: Relative to blood, tumors carried a significantly larger fraction of the repertoire in their top 250 clones (p = 0.039).

Trimming shortened V by 1 base and J by 0 bases, and 5 bases separated the two germline ends. Germline V gene lookup returns CDR1 MNHNS and CDR2 SASEGT. The CDR3 runs 14 residues. This clonotype occurred many times. The antigen is undetermined. Bulk tissue was left unsorted, and RNA and DNA were co-extracted from 20-30 mg of it. The authors made TCR beta cDNA from around 500 ng total RNA with a constant-region primer. Amplification in three nested multiplex PCR rounds with slightly modified ARM-PCR gave rise to TCR beta libraries. Both of the initial two PCR rounds ran for around 9 cycles and employed TRBV1-TRBV30 forward primers alongside a C-beta reverse primer. TCRdb reanalysed the multiplex PCR reads using MiXCR and keeps one entry per CDR3 protein. The profile shows more than 70,000 distinct CDR3 sequences, under 75% of them singletons.

The receptor comes from a man in his forties with primary liver carcinoma and hepatitis B virus infection. The sequencing input was tumor-adjacent normal liver tissue. V usage is TRBV6-1 and J usage is TRBJ2-3; D possibly matches TRBD1 or TRBD2 (5 bases each). The CDR3 protein is CASSEGGSTDTQYF. The CDR3 coding sequence is TGTGCCAGCAGTGAAGGGGGGAGCACAGATACGCAGTATTTT.